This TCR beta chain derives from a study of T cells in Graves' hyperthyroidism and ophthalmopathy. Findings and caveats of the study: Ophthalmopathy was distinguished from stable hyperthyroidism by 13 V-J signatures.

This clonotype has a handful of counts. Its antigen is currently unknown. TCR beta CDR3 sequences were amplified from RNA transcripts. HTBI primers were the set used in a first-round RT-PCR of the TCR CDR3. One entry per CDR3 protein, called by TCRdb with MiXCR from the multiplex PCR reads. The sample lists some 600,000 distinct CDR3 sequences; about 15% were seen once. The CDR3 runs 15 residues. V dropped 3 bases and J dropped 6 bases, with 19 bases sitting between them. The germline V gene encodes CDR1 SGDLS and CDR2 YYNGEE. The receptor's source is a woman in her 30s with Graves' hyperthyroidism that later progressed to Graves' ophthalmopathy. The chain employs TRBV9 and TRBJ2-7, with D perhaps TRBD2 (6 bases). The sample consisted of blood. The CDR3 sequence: CASSAAGSGRAEQYF. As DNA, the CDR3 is TGTGCCAGCAGCGCGGCGGGGAGCGGTCGGGCCGAGCAGTACTTC.